At least ten counts were recorded for the clone carrying this T cell receptor beta chain. No antigen is known for it. Time point meaning: persistent/refractory GD, antithyroid drugs over 5 years with positive TRAb. The TCR library used RNA extracted from PBMCs. This sample was included in a study of regulatory T cells in long-lasting Graves disease. Study-level results: Newly diagnosed disease favored TRBV20-1 and TRBJ2-1 over persistent disease.

This CDR3 is 16 amino acids long. Germline loops: CDR1 MNHEY, CDR2 SMNVEV (reference sequence). The trim removed 5 bases at V and 6 bases at J, leaving 7 bases unmatched. CDR3-region Arm-PCR and iRepertoire HTBI primers produced the TCR beta libraries. TCRdb passed the multiplex PCR reads through MiXCR, listing each CDR3 protein once. The data show around 400,000 distinct CDR3 sequences, around 24% seen once. This clonotype was obtained from a female donor with Graves disease. The rearrangement joins TRBV27 to TRBJ1-6; 10 nucleotides match TRBD1. Sequences were derived from peripheral blood mononuclear cells (PBMCs), sampled when the disease was refractory, from a patient treated with antithyroid drugs. The chain's CDR3 is CASSIGQGGRNSPLHF. DNA for the CDR3: TGTGCCAGCAGTATTGGACAGGGGGGCCGTAATTCACCCCTCCACTTT.